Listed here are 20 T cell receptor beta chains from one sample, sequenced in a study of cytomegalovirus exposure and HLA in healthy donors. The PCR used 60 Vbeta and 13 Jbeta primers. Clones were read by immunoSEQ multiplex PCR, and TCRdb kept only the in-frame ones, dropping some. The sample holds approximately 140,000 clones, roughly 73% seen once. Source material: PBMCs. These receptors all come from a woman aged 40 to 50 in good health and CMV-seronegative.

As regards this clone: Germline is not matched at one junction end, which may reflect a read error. The CDR3 DNA follows: TGTGCCAGCAGTTTCACCTCCGAGGAGCGGTACTTC. Protein: CASSFTSEERYF. V and J are TRBV2 and TRBJ2-7; D call uncertain. Germline assignment: CDR1 SNHLY and CDR2 FYNNEI. The CDR3 consists of 12 residues.

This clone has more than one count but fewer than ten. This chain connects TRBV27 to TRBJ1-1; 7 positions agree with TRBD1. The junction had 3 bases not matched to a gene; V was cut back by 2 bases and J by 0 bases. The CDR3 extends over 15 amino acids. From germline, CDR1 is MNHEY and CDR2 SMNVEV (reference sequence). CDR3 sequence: CASSLPGQMNTEAFF. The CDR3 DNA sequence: TGTGCCAGCAGTTTACCGGGACAGATGAACACTGAAGCTTTCTTT.

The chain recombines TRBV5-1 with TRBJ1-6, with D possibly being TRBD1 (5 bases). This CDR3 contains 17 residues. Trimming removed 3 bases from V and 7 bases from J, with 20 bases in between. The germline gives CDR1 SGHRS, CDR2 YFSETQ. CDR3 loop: CASSSAGVRNGNSPLHF. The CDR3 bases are TGCGCCAGCAGCTCGGCGGGGGTAAGGAATGGGAATTCACCCCTCCACTTT.

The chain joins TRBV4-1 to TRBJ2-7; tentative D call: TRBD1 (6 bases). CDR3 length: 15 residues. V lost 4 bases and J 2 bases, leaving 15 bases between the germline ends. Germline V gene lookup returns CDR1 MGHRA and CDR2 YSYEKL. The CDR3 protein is CASSRQDQGTYEQYF. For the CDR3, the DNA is TGCGCCAGCAGCCGACAGGATCAGGGAACCTACGAGCAGTACTTC.

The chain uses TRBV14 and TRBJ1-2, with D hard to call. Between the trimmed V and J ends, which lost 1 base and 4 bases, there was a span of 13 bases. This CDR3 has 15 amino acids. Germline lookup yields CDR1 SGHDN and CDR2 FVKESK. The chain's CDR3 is CASSQVRAFGYGYTF. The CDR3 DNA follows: TGTGCCAGCAGCCAAGTTAGAGCGTTTGGCTATGGCTACACCTTC.

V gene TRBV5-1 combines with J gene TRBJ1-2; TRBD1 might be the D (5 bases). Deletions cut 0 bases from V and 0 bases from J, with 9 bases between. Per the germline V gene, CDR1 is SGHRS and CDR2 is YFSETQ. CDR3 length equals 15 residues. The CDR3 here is CASSLDPGTNYGYTF. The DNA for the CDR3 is TGCGCCAGCAGCTTGGATCCAGGGACTAACTATGGCTACACCTTC.

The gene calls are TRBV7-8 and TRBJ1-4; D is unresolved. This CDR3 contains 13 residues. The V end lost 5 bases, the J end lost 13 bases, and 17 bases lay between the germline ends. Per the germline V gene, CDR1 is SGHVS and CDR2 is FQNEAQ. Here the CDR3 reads CASSPRHLERLFF. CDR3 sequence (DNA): TGTGCCAGCAGCCCCCGACACCTCGAGAGACTGTTTTTT.

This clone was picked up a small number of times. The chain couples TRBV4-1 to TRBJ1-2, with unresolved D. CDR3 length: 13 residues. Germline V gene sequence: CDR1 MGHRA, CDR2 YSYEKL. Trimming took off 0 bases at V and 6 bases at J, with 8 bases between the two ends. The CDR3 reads CASSQDPQDGYTF. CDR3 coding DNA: TGCGCCAGCAGCCAAGATCCTCAGGATGGCTACACCTTC.

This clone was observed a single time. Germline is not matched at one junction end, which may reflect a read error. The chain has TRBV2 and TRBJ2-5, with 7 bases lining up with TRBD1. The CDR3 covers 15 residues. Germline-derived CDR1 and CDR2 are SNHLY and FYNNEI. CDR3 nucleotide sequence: TGTGCCAGCAGTGAAAAGGGACAGTACCAAGAGGCCCAGTACTTC. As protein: CASSEKGQYQEAQYF.

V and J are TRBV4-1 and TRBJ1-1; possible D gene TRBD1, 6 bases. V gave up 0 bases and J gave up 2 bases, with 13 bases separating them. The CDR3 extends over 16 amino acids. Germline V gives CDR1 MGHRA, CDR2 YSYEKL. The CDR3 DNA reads TGCGCCAGCAGCCAAGAAGAGGGGGGGGACAACACTGAAGCTTTCTTT. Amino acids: CASSQEEGGDNTEAFF.

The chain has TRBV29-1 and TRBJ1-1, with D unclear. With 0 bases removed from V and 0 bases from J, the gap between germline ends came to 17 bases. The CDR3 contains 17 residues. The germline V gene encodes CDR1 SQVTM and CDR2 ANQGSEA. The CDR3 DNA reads TGCAGCGTTGAAGATCTCGAGGCGAGGGATATGAACACTGAAGCTTTCTTT. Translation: CSVEDLEARDMNTEAFF. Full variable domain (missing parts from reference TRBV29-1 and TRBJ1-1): SAVISQKPSRDICQRGTSLTIQCQVDSQVTMMFWYRQQPGQSLTLIATANQGSEATYESGFVIDKFPISRPNLTFSTLTVSNMSPEDSSIYLCSVEDLEARDMNTEAFFGQGTRLTVV.

In DNA form, the CDR3 reads TGTGCCAGCAGTCACGGGACAGAAAAGAACACAGATACGCAGTATTTT. Protein product: CASSHGTEKNTDTQYF. The rearrangement uses TRBV6-6 and TRBJ2-3, with 7 bases that match TRBD1. Germline CDR1 MNHNY, CDR2 SVGAGI (reference sequence). Trimming took 5 bases from V and 2 from J; bases not matched to a gene: 10. The CDR3 spans 16 residues.

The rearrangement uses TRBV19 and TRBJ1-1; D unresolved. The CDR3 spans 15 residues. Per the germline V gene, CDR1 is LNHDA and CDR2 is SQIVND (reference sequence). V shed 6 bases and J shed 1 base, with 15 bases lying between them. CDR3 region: CASRDPGGQNTEAFF. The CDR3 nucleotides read TGTGCCAGTAGAGATCCGGGAGGCCAGAACACTGAAGCTTTCTTT.

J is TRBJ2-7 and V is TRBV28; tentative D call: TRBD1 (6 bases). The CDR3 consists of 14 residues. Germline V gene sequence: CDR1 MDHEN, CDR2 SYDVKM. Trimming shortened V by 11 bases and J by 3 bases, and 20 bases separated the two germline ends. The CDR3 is CAGSDRTLGYEQYF. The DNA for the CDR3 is TGTGCCGGGTCCGACAGGACTCTCGGCTACGAGCAGTACTTC.

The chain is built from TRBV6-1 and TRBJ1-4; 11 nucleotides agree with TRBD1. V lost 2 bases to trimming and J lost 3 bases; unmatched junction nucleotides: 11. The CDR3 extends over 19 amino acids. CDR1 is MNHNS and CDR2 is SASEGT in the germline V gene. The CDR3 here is CASSEYLVGQGAANEKLFF. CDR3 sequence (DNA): TGTGCCAGCAGTGAATATTTAGTAGGACAGGGGGCTGCTAATGAAAAACTGTTTTTT.

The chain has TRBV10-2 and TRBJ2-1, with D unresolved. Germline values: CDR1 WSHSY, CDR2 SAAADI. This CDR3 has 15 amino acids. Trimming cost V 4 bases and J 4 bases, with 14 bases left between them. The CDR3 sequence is CASSGPYKTYNEQFF. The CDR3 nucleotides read TGCGCCAGCAGTGGGCCTTACAAAACGTACAATGAGCAGTTCTTC.

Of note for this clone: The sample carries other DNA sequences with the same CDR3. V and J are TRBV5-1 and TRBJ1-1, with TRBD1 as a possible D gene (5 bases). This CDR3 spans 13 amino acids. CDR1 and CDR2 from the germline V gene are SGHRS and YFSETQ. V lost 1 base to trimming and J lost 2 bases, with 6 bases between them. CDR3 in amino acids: CASSLTGNTEAFF. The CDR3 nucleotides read TGCGCCAGCAGCTTGACAGGAAACACTGAAGCTTTCTTT.

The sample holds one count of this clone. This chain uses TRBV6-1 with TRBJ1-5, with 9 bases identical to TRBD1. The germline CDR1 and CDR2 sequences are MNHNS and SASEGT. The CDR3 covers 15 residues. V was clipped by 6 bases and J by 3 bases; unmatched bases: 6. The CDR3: CASRSTGGLNQPQHF. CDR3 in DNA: TGTGCCAGCAGATCGACAGGGGGTCTCAATCAGCCCCAGCATTTT.

The CDR3 loop is CASSVATNSPISYYGYTF. CDR3 coding DNA: TGTGCCAGCAGCGTAGCTACGAACAGCCCAATTTCGTACTATGGCTACACCTTC. The rearrangement joins TRBV9 to TRBJ1-2, with D unclear. Germline loops: CDR1 SGDLS, CDR2 YYNGEE. This CDR3 region has 18 residues. Trimming pared 0 bases from V and 3 bases from J, leaving 21 bases between.

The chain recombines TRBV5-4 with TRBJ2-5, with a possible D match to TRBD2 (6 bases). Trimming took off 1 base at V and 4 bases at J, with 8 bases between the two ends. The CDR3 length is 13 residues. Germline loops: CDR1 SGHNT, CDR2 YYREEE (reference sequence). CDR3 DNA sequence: TGTGCCAGCAGCTTGTCCGGGGGAGAGACCCAGTACTTC. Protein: CASSLSGGETQYF.